One and the same sample provided the 30 T cell receptor beta chains below, sequenced in a study of T cells in Graves' hyperthyroidism and ophthalmopathy. RNA transcripts served as the template for amplifying TCR beta CDR3 regions. The HTBI primer set was used in a first-round RT-PCR of the TCR CDR3. Each CDR3 protein is one row after TCRdb ran MiXCR on the multiplex PCR reads. The sample lists approximately 400,000 distinct CDR3 sequences, about 14% occurring once. The sequenced sample was blood. The receptors originated from a man aged 45-65 years with Graves' ophthalmopathy.

This clonotype was detected only a few times. The chain links TRBV7-8 to TRBJ2-7; 14 bases are shared with TRBD2. The germline CDR1 and CDR2 sequences are SGHVS and FQNEAQ. Trimming removed 5 bases from V and 5 bases from J; junction bases left unmatched: 5. The CDR3 is 15 residues long. The CDR3 sequence: CASSQGTSGSHEQYF. The CDR3 nucleotides read TGTGCCAGCAGCCAAGGGACTAGCGGGAGCCACGAGCAGTACTTC.

There are a few counts of this clonotype. The genes are TRBV7-6 and TRBJ2-6; the D is unclear. The germline V gene encodes CDR1 SGHVS and CDR2 FNYEAQ. The V end was cut by 6 bases, the J end by 0 bases, with 18 bases between. This CDR3 region has 18 residues. CDR3 in amino acids: CASSYPNRRTSGANVLTF. The DNA of the CDR3 is TGTGCCAGCAGTTACCCGAACAGACGGACCTCTGGGGCCAACGTCCTGACTTTC. Filled out from reference TRBV7-6 and TRBJ2-6, the complete variable domain reads GAGVSQSPRYKVTKRGQDVALRCDPISGHVSLYWYRQALGQGPEFLTYFNYEAQQDKSGLPNDRFSAERPEGSISTLTIQRTEQRDSAMYRCASSYPNRRTSGANVLTFGAGSRLTVL.

This clonotype appeared a few times. The chain recombines TRBV25-1 with TRBJ2-3; 11 bases agree with TRBD2. The germline V gene encodes CDR1 MGHDK and CDR2 SYGVNS. The CDR3 spans 17 residues. With 5 bases clipped from V and 5 bases from J, the junction kept 12 bases outside the gene matches. CDR3 protein: CASSPVGSGRAIDTQYF. The DNA for the CDR3 is TGTGCCAGCAGTCCAGTGGGTAGCGGGAGGGCCATAGATACGCAGTATTTT.

The rearrangement uses TRBV20-1 and TRBJ2-4; TRBD2 aligns across 8 bases. Germline CDR1 and CDR2: DFQATT and SNEGSKA (reference sequence). Trimming at V came to 8 bases and at J to 9 bases, leaving 12 bases not matched to a gene. The CDR3 runs to 13 residues. The CDR3 DNA follows: TGCAGTTTATTTTCTCGGGGGGGTAGCATTCAGTACTTC. It translates to CSLFSRGGSIQYF.

This clonotype occurred many times. The chain's CDR3 is CASSPGLGMNTGELFF. CDR3 sequence (DNA): TGTGCCAGCAGCCCAGGCTTGGGAATGAACACCGGGGAGCTGTTTTTT. J is TRBJ2-2 and V is TRBV7-8; D uncertain. The CDR3 extends over 16 amino acids. Germline CDR1 and CDR2: SGHVS and FQNEAQ. V was pared by 5 bases and J by 1 base, with 14 bases between.

This clonotype was detected many times. The J gene is TRBJ1-2, the V gene TRBV27, with D tentatively TRBD1 (5 bases). The CDR3 runs 13 residues. Looked up from germline, CDR1 is MNHEY and CDR2 is SMNVEV (reference sequence). The ends were cut back, 5 bases at V and 7 bases at J, with 14 bases in the middle. CDR3 amino acids: CASSPDFGTGYTF. The CDR3, as DNA: TGTGCCAGCAGTCCCGATTTCGGGACTGGCTACACCTTC.

This clonotype came up many times. V and J are TRBV3-1 and TRBJ2-4, with D tentatively TRBD1 or TRBD2 (6 bases each). Germline CDR1 reads LGHDT; CDR2 reads YNNKEL (reference sequence). V shed 4 bases and J shed 6 bases, with 16 bases lying between them. This CDR3 has 15 residues. The CDR3 DNA reads TGTGCCAGCAGCCCCGCCCCGGGGGCGAGAAACATTCAGTACTTC. Translated, it gives CASSPAPGARNIQYF. The full variable domain, completed using reference TRBV3-1 and TRBJ2-4, is DTAVSQTPKYLVTQMGNDKSIKCEQNLGHDTMYWYKQDSKKFLKIMFSYNNKELIINETVPNRFSPKSPDKAHLNLHINSLELGDSAVYFCASSPAPGARNIQYFGAGTRLSVL.

The J gene is TRBJ2-5, the V gene TRBV19; D is ambiguous. Germline CDR1 and CDR2: LNHDA and SQIVND (reference sequence). Trimming cost V 3 bases and J 7 bases, with 15 bases left between them. CDR3 size: 14 residues. The chain's CDR3 is CASSMPAQVGTQYF. CDR3 in DNA: TGTGCCAGTAGTATGCCAGCCCAGGTGGGGACCCAGTACTTC. Drawing the rest from reference TRBV19 and TRBJ2-5, the complete variable domain is DGGITQSPKYLFRKEGQNVTLSCEQNLNHDAMYWYRQDPGQGLRLIYYSQIVNDFQKGDIAEGYSVSREKKESFPLTVTSAQKNPTAFYLCASSMPAQVGTQYFGPGTRLLVL.

The V gene is TRBV5-4, the J gene TRBJ2-7; tentatively, D is TRBD1 or TRBD2 (5 bases each). Germline V gene lookup returns CDR1 SGHNT and CDR2 YYREEE (reference sequence). This CDR3 has 16 residues. The V and J ends lost 4 bases and 0 bases respectively, with 17 bases between them. Here the CDR3 reads CASSRNRGTSSYEQYF. The CDR3 nucleotides read TGTGCCAGCAGCCGAAATCGTGGGACCTCCTCCTACGAGCAGTACTTC.

This clonotype has ten or more counts. This CDR3 reads CASSLGPAGSTDTQYF. DNA of the CDR3: TGTGCCAGCAGCTTAGGCCCAGCGGGAAGCACAGATACGCAGTATTTT. This sequence joins TRBV7-9 and TRBJ2-3, with TRBD2 identical over 7 bases. There are 16 residues in the CDR3. Per germline, CDR1 SEHNR and CDR2 FQNEAQ (reference sequence). Trimming took 1 base from V and 0 from J; bases not matched to a gene: 4.

This chain connects TRBV5-1 to TRBJ2-7, with D maybe TRBD1 (6 bases). Trimming left V 0 bases short and J 3 bases short, with 16 bases between. CDR3 length: 16 residues. CDR1 is SGHRS and CDR2 is YFSETQ in the germline V gene. The CDR3 sequence is CASSLGETGFGYEQYF. The CDR3 DNA sequence: TGCGCCAGCAGCTTGGGAGAAACAGGGTTCGGCTACGAGCAGTACTTC. Based on the CDR3 plus reference TRBV5-1 and TRBJ2-7, the full variable domain is KAGVTQTPRYLIKTRGQQVTLSCSPISGHRSVSWYQQTPGQGLQFLFEYFSETQRNKGNFPGRFSGRQFSNSRSEMNVSTLELGDSALYLCASSLGETGFGYEQYFGPGTRLTVT.

This clonotype has ten or more counts. The rearrangement joins TRBV28 to TRBJ2-7, with a possible D match to TRBD2 (6 bases). With 8 bases removed from V and 6 bases from J, the gap between germline ends came to 17 bases. The CDR3 spans 13 residues. The germline CDR1 and CDR2 sequences are MDHEN and SYDVKM. For the CDR3, the DNA is TGTGCCAGCGAAACTGGGCAGGGAGGCGAGCAGTACTTC. Protein sequence: CASETGQGGEQYF.

This chain connects TRBV29-1 to TRBJ2-2, with D perhaps assigned TRBD1 or TRBD2 (5 bases each). The V and J ends lost 3 bases and 2 bases respectively, with 13 bases between them. Germline lookup yields CDR1 SQVTM and CDR2 ANQGSEA. CDR3 length: 15 amino acids. CDR3 nucleotides: TGCAGCGTTGATGACGGGACCGATAACACCGGGGAGCTGTTTTTT. Protein sequence: CSVDDGTDNTGELFF.

This clonotype has more than one count but fewer than ten. V and J are TRBV28 and TRBJ2-3; 9 nucleotides match TRBD2. V lost 6 bases to trimming and J lost 4 bases; unmatched junction nucleotides: 8. The CDR3 loop spans 15 amino acids. The germline CDR1 and CDR2 sequences are MDHEN and SYDVKM. For the CDR3, the DNA is TGTGCCAGCAGAGTTGGCGGGAGGGCCGCAGATACGCAGTATTTT. It translates to CASRVGGRAADTQYF. Filled out from reference TRBV28 and TRBJ2-3, the complete variable domain reads DVKVTQSSRYLVKRTGEKVFLECVQDMDHENMFWYRQDPGLGLRLIYFSYDVKMKEKGDIPEGYSVSREKKERFSLILESASTNQTSMYLCASRVGGRAADTQYFGPGTRLTVL.

This clonotype has a count of ten or more. At one of its ends the junction is not consistent with the germline gene, which may arise from a read error. The V gene is TRBV5-1, the J gene TRBJ2-5; 9 bases fit TRBD1. The germline V gene has CDR1 SGHRS and CDR2 YFSETQ. This CDR3 comprises 14 residues. DNA of the CDR3: TGTGCCAGCTCACCGGGACAGGGAGGAGAGACCCAGTACTTC. The encoded protein is CASSPGQGGETQYF.

This clonotype came up many times. The rearrangement links TRBV28 to TRBJ2-1; weak D call: TRBD2 (5 bases). CDR3 size: 14 residues. Trimming took off 8 bases at V and 6 bases at J, with 17 bases between the two ends. Germline V CDR1 and CDR2: MDHEN, SYDVKM. CDR3 loop: CASPPGHGSNEQFF. DNA of the CDR3: TGTGCCAGCCCTCCGGGCCATGGGAGCAATGAGCAGTTCTTC.

There are a few counts of this clonotype. This sequence joins TRBV28 and TRBJ2-2; 14 bases match TRBD2. V lost 6 bases and J lost 0; bases outside the gene matches: 6. CDR1 MDHEN and CDR2 SYDVKM come from the germline V gene. The CDR3 totals 18 residues. The CDR3 here is CASSLGLAGGSNTGELFF. As DNA, the CDR3 is TGTGCCAGCAGCCTCGGACTAGCGGGAGGTTCGAACACCGGGGAGCTGTTTTTT. The complete variable domain, with remaining parts taken from reference TRBV28 and TRBJ2-2, reads DVKVTQSSRYLVKRTGEKVFLECVQDMDHENMFWYRQDPGLGLRLIYFSYDVKMKEKGDIPEGYSVSREKKERFSLILESASTNQTSMYLCASSLGLAGGSNTGELFFGEGSRLTVL.

The chain employs TRBV2 and TRBJ2-2, with TRBD1 matching 12 bases. CDR3 length: 15 residues. CDR1 is SNHLY, CDR2 FYNNEI, per germline. Trimming cost V 8 bases and J 7 bases; bases outside gene matches: 8. The CDR3 nucleotides read TGTGCCAGCCAAGGGACAGGGGGCTGGGGCGGGGAGCTGTTTTTT. Translated: CASQGTGGWGGELFF.

This clonotype was seen just once. A read error may be the cause here, since a much bigger clone is one base away. This chain joins TRBV20-1 and TRBJ2-1; D perhaps matches TRBD2 (6 bases). TRBJ2-7 matches the DNA end more closely, so the J call is doubtful. Germline V gives CDR1 DFQATT, CDR2 SNEGSKA (reference sequence). There are 13 residues in the CDR3. The CDR3 DNA sequence: TGCAGTGGGTGGGCGGGATTTAACAATGAGCAGTACTTC. Protein sequence: CSGWAGFNNEQYF.

The chain is built from TRBV28 and TRBJ1-2; 10 bases are shared with TRBD1. This CDR3 has 15 residues. CDR1 is MDHEN, CDR2 SYDVKM, per germline. V was pared by 6 bases and J by 7 bases, with 11 bases of the junction left unmatched. The CDR3 protein is CASSWDDRGPRGYTF. The CDR3 DNA follows: TGTGCCAGCAGCTGGGACGACAGGGGGCCTCGTGGCTACACCTTC.

The chain combines TRBV20-1 with TRBJ2-1; 8 nucleotides match TRBD2. The CDR3 extends over 15 amino acids. J gave up 3 bases and V 6 bases, and 10 bases lay outside the gene matches. Germline CDR1 DFQATT, CDR2 SNEGSKA (reference sequence). For the CDR3, the DNA is TGCAGTGCCACCCTGGGCGGGGGGAACTACAATGAGCAGTTCTTC. Protein sequence: CSATLGGGNYNEQFF.

This clonotype was counted ten times or more. The chain combines TRBV20-1 with TRBJ2-7, with 9 bases matching TRBD2. V trimming: 5 bases; J trimming: 2 bases; junction bases outside the gene matches: 7. The CDR3 covers 14 residues. CDR1 and CDR2 from the germline V gene are DFQATT and SNEGSKA (reference sequence). The CDR3 nucleotides read TGCAGTGCTGATAGCGGGAGCACGCCCTACGAGCAGTACTTC. Protein: CSADSGSTPYEQYF.

The chain has TRBV20-1 and TRBJ1-5; D unclear. V lost 5 bases and J lost 3, with 14 bases in between. The CDR3 is 14 amino acids. Looked up from germline, CDR1 is DFQATT and CDR2 is SNEGSKA (reference sequence). CDR3 DNA: TGCAGTGCTCAAACCAGACGATCCAATCAGCCCCAGCATTTT. This sequence encodes CSAQTRRSNQPQHF.

About this clonotype itself: At one end, the junction sequence differs from germline, possibly due to a read error. V and J are TRBV28 and TRBJ2-2, with TRBD2 as a possible D gene (6 bases). The V gene's germline CDR1 is MDHEN and CDR2 SYDVKM. The CDR3 length is 15 residues. The DNA of the CDR3 is TGTGCCAGCAGGAGCGGGTCCTCGAACACCGGGGAGCTGTCTTTT. Protein sequence: CASRSGSSNTGELSF.

This clonotype was seen at least ten times. The genes are TRBV12-3 or TRBV12-4 and TRBJ1-2; the match to TRBD1 covers 8 bases. Trimming at V came to 0 bases and at J to 0 bases, leaving 6 bases not matched to a gene. This CDR3 is 17 amino acids long. The CDR3: CASSLALGQGTNYGYTF. CDR3 DNA: TGTGCCAGCAGTTTAGCTCTCGGACAGGGCACTAACTATGGCTACACCTTC.

This clonotype was counted ten times or more. The rearrangement uses TRBV20-1 and TRBJ2-7; 8 bases are shared with TRBD2. Germline CDR1 DFQATT, CDR2 SNEGSKA (reference sequence). The CDR3 consists of 13 residues. The junction had 8 bases not matched to a gene; V was cut back by 5 bases and J by 5 bases. CDR3 DNA sequence: TGCAGTGCTCCCAGCGGGAGTAGCCACGAGCAGTACTTC. This translates into CSAPSGSSHEQYF.

This clonotype was recorded a few times. V is TRBV14 and J is TRBJ1-3; D gene unclear. This CDR3 has 14 residues. Trimming cost V 3 bases and J 0 bases, with 6 bases left between them. Germline V lookup: CDR1 SGHDN, CDR2 FVKESK. CDR3 in DNA: TGTGCCAGCAGCCACTTAAGCTCTGGAAACACCATATATTTT. Residues: CASSHLSSGNTIYF.

This clonotype turned up a few times. V and J are TRBV7-3 and TRBJ2-1; the match to TRBD1 covers 8 bases. J was trimmed by 7 bases and V by 5 bases; bases with no gene match: 10. CDR3 size: 15 residues. Germline V gives CDR1 SGHTA, CDR2 FQGTGA. As DNA, the CDR3 is TGTGCCAGCAGCGAAGGGACAGGCTGGGGGAATGAGCAGTTCTTC. Protein: CASSEGTGWGNEQFF.

This clonotype was counted many times. CDR3: CASSLRGGTETQYF. For the CDR3, the DNA is TGTGCCAGCAGCTTGCGAGGGGGTACGGAGACCCAGTACTTC. The genes are TRBV5-5 and TRBJ2-5, with D perhaps matching TRBD1 (6 bases). Germline V lookup: CDR1 SGHKS, CDR2 YYEKEE (reference sequence). There are 14 residues in the CDR3. Trimming removed 1 base from V and 5 bases from J, with 12 bases in between.

Many counts were recorded for this clonotype. The chain couples TRBV7-2 to TRBJ1-2, with D tentatively TRBD1 (5 bases). V was pared by 3 bases and J by 4 bases, with 9 bases between. This CDR3 comprises 13 residues. CDR1 and CDR2 from the germline V gene are SGHTA and FQGNSA. As DNA, the CDR3 is TGTGCCAGCAGCTTGACACAGGTCTATGGCTACACCTTC. Protein sequence: CASSLTQVYGYTF.